A selection of T cell receptor beta chains follows, all from one sample in a study of blood T cell repertoires in COVID-19. Libraries were prepared by immunoSEQ multiplex PCR; TCRdb keeps only in-frame clonotypes and omits some of them. This table holds 55,000 to 80,000 clones, 85% to 90% found once. Sequenced material: peripheral blood. The receptors were gathered from a man aged 45-60 years with active COVID-19. Each CDR3 is given with its conserved first and last residue.

v_call: TRBV7-2; cdr3_aa: CASSPWPGTSGGHEQFF
v_call: TRBV6-1; cdr3_aa: CASSEFTGTNYGYTF
v_call: TRBV7-8; cdr3_aa: CASSYLRVAYEQYF
v_call: TRBV6-1; cdr3_aa: CASSDPGTGDVQYF
v_call: TRBV5-1; cdr3_aa: CASSSPGLSTDTQYF
v_call: TRBV7-2; cdr3_aa: CASSLVASGWGDTQYF
v_call: TRBV21-1; cdr3_aa: CASTAPRQEQFF
v_call: TRBV28; cdr3_aa: CASSLIQVGEQFF
v_call: TRBV19; cdr3_aa: CASRDTHYGYTF
v_call: TRBV6-4; cdr3_aa: CASSDSIPYPRETQYF
v_call: TRBV7-2; cdr3_aa: CASRRGLAGVGETQYF
v_call: TRBV7-9; cdr3_aa: CASSSAGTGSIFSYEQYF
v_call: TRBV2; cdr3_aa: CASSEDRGGEAFF
v_call: TRBV6-1; cdr3_aa: CASSEVVTEAFF
v_call: TRBV3-1/TRBV3-2; cdr3_aa: CASSYTGGSQPQHF
v_call: TRBV12-3/TRBV12-4; cdr3_aa: CASSREGETQYF
v_call: TRBV7-6; cdr3_aa: CASSLGAGTGGGYTF
v_call: TRBV6-6; cdr3_aa: CASKRGRLNEKLFF
v_call: TRBV30; cdr3_aa: CAWSPRGTGKETQYF
v_call: TRBV5-1; cdr3_aa: CASSLSGGSYNEQFF
v_call: TRBV7-3; cdr3_aa: CASSLTPSGGYNEQFF
v_call: TRBV19; cdr3_aa: CASSAPDSPMLFYEQYF
v_call: TRBV2; cdr3_aa: CASSDRQGNQPQHF
v_call: TRBV4-1; cdr3_aa: CASSQPRGEPQYF
v_call: TRBV9; cdr3_aa: CASSVGGDRYNEQFF
v_call: TRBV7-2; cdr3_aa: CASSPTESYGYTF
v_call: TRBV19; cdr3_aa: CASSRTGTGGLNEKLFF
v_call: TRBV19; cdr3_aa: CATRDRATDTQYF
v_call: TRBV4-1; cdr3_aa: CASSQSGSLRGGAQYF
v_call: TRBV7-9; cdr3_aa: CASSLLGGSEQFF
v_call: TRBV5-1; cdr3_aa: CASSLAGPGGNEKLFF
v_call: TRBV3-1/TRBV3-2; cdr3_aa: CASSLAGSAREVF
v_call: TRBV4-1; cdr3_aa: CASSPPGYYGYTF
v_call: TRBV18; cdr3_aa: CASSPLAGGRYEQYF
v_call: TRBV5-4; cdr3_aa: CASSLNQVYGYTF
v_call: TRBV10-3; cdr3_aa: CAISEGQGVGPLHF
v_call: TRBV12-5; cdr3_aa: CASAQGEIGYTF
v_call: TRBV27; cdr3_aa: CASRQNRLRGGVDQPQHF
v_call: TRBV20-1; cdr3_aa: CSRQGENGYTF
v_call: TRBV6-6; cdr3_aa: CASSYSWGRQGETQYF
v_call: TRBV15; cdr3_aa: CATSRGGEGNTEAFF
v_call: TRBV6-5; cdr3_aa: CASILDRRPYEQYF
v_call: TRBV5-1; cdr3_aa: CASSSGTSRETQYF
v_call: TRBV20-1; cdr3_aa: CSASVSGGANTQYF
v_call: TRBV5-1; cdr3_aa: CASSLTGYQPQHF
v_call: TRBV5-1; cdr3_aa: CASSLGAARINGYTF
v_call: TRBV7-2; cdr3_aa: CASRLRSENTEAFF
v_call: TRBV5-1; cdr3_aa: CASSLTGTGGERNTIYF
v_call: TRBV30; cdr3_aa: CARRGGSEAFF
v_call: TRBV19; cdr3_aa: CASRSHRATEAFF
v_call: TRBV12-5; cdr3_aa: CASGLAGTGGNEQYF
v_call: TRBV14; cdr3_aa: CASSHRTGTRAFF
v_call: TRBV19; cdr3_aa: CASSPRQGALNTEAFF
v_call: TRBV4-1; cdr3_aa: CASSPFQGGDSNQPQHF
v_call: TRBV3-1/TRBV3-2; cdr3_aa: CASSQVGGSGNTIYF
v_call: TRBV7-9; cdr3_aa: CASSLGDRGPELPGNTIYF
v_call: TRBV27; cdr3_aa: CASSATGGAEKLFF
v_call: TRBV29-1; cdr3_aa: CSVVTDLKAFF
v_call: TRBV6-1; cdr3_aa: CASSETGGEAFF
v_call: TRBV4-3; cdr3_aa: CASSQDRGLNTEAFF